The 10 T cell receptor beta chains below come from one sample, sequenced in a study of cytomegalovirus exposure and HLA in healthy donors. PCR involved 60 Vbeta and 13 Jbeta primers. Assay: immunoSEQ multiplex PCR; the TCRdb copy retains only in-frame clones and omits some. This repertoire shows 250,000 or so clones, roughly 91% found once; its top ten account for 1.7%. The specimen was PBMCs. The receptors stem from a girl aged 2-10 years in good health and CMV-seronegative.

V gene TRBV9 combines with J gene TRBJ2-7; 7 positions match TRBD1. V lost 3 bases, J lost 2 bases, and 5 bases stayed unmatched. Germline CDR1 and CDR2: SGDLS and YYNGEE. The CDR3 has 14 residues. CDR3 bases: TGTGCCAGCAGCGGAGAGGGACAGACCTACGAGCAGTACTTC. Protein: CASSGEGQTYEQYF.

The CDR3 region has the DNA TGTGCCATCAGTGATGCCCCTAGCGCACAAGAGACCCAGTACTTC. Residues: CAISDAPSAQETQYF. The chain employs TRBV10-3 and TRBJ2-5, with D possibly TRBD2 on 6 matching bases. Trimming removed 3 bases from V and 2 bases from J, with 13 bases in between. Germline assignment: CDR1 ENHRY and CDR2 SYGVKD. The CDR3 is made up of 15 amino acids.

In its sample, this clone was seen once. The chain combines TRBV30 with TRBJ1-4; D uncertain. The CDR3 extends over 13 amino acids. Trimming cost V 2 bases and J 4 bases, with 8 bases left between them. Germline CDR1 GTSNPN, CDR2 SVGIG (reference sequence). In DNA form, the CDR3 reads TGTGCCTGGAGTATCGGGTTTAATGAAAAACTGTTTTTT. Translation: CAWSIGFNEKLFF. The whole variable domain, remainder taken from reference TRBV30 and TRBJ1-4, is SQTIHQWPATLVQPVGSPLSLECTVEGTSNPNLYWYRQAAGRGLQLLFYSVGIGQISSEVPQNLSASRPQDRQFILSSKKLLLSDSGFYLCAWSIGFNEKLFFGSGTQLSVL.

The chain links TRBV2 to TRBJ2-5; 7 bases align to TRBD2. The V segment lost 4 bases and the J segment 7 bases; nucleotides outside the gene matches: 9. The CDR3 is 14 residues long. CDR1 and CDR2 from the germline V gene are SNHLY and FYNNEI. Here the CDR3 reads CASSGLTGLGTQYF. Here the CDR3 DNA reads TGTGCCAGCAGTGGGTTAACAGGACTAGGGACCCAGTACTTC.

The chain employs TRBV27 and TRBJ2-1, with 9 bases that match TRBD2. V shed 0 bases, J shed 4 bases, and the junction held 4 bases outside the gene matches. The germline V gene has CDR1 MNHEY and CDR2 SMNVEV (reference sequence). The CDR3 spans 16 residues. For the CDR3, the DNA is TGTGCCAGCAGTTTATCTCGACTAGCGGCTTACAATGAGCAGTTCTTC. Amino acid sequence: CASSLSRLAAYNEQFF.

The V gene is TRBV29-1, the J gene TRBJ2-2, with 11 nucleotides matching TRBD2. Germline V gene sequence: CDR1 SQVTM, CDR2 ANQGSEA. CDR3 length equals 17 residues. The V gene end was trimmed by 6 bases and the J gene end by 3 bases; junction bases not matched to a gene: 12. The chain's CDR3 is CSVRMTSGMPDTGELFF. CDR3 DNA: TGCAGCGTGAGGATGACTAGCGGGATGCCCGACACCGGGGAGCTGTTTTTT.

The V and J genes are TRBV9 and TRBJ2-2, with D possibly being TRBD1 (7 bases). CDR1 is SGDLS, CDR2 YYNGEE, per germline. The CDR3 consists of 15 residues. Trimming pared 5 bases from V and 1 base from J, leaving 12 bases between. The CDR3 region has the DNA TGTGCCAGCAGTTCAGGGGGACTGAACACCGGGGAGCTGTTTTTT. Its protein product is CASSSGGLNTGELFF.

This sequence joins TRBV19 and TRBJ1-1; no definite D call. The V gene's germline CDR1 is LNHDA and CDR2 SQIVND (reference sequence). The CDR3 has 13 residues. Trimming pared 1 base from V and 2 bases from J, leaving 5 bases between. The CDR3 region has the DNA TGTGCCAGTAGTATAGCCGTTAACACTGAAGCTTTCTTT. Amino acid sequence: CASSIAVNTEAFF.

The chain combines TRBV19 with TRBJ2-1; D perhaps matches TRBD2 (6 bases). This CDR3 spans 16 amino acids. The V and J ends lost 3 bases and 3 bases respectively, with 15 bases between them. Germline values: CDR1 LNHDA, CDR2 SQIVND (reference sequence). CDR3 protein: CASSIYSGSNYNEQFF. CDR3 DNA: TGTGCCAGTAGTATTTACAGCGGGTCGAACTACAATGAGCAGTTCTTC.

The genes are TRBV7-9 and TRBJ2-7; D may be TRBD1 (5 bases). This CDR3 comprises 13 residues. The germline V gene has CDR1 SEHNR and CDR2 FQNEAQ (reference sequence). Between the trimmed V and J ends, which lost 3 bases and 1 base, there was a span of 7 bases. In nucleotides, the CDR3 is TGTGCCAGCAGCTTTGGGGCTTCCTACGAGCAGTACTTC. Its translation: CASSFGASYEQYF.